Below, one T cell receptor (beta chain) is given with its context. The antigen it recognizes is unknown. Within one base of it there is no much larger clone, and no base qualities were kept. V lost 2 bases and J lost 6 bases, and the count of bases not matched to a germline gene is 3. Counted from cysteine to phenylalanine, this CDR3 has 15 amino acids. CDR3 DNA only is kept here, 45 bases in frame from base 1. CDR1 and CDR2, looked up from the germline V gene (reference sequence), are SEHNR and FQNEAQ. Receptor amplification or capture employed the immunoSEQ multiplex PCR assay. TCRdb holds this immuneACCESS table with in-frame rearrangements only. Some clones are missing; in checked studies, unresolved V genes explain under half, and the rest has no known cause. The sample contains about 34,000 clones, approximately 90% of them found a single time. The ten largest clones add up to 3.5% to 4% of the sample.

These data originate in a study of T cell changes during pregnancy in multiple sclerosis (dated by TCRdb to the late 2010s). Regarding the complete study: In women with multiple sclerosis, the researchers looked at how the T cell repertoire shifted as pregnancy progressed.

The sequence is built from TRBV7-9 and TRBJ2-1; TRBD2 matches 11 bases in the middle. The sequence was obtained from a female donor with multiple sclerosis, enrolled in a pregnancy study. Specimen: CD8+ T cells from peripheral blood mononuclear cells, collected in the third trimester of pregnancy. This receptor carries the CDR3 CASSLLLAGVNEQFF. The DNA sequence follows: TGTGCCAGCAGCTTACTACTAGCGGGAGTCAATGAGCAGTTCTTC.